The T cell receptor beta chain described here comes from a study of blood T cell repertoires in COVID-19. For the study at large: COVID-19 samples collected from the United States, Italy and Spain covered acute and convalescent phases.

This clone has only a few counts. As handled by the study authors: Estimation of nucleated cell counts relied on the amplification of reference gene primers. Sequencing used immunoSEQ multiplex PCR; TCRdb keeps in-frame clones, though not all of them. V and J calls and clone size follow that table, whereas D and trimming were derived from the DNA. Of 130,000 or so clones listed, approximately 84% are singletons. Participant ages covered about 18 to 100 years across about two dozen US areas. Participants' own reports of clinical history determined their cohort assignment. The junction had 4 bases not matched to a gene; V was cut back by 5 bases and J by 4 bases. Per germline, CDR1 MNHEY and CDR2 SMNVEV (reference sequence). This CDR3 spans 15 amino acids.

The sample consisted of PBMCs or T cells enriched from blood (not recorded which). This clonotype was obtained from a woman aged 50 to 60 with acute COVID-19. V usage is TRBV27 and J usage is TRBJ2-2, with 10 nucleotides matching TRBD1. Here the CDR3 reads CASSKTGGLTGELFF. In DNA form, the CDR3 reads TGTGCCAGCAGTAAGACAGGGGGCCTCACCGGGGAGCTGTTTTTT.